A single sample is the source of the 8 T cell receptor beta chains below, sequenced in a study of blood T cell repertoires in COVID-19. Produced via immunoSEQ multiplex PCR; TCRdb's table is partial and in-frame only. This sample carries more than 85,000 clones, 70% to 85% of them seen once, and the ten largest clones take around 4.4%. The sample comprised peripheral blood. These TCRs come from a woman aged 45 to 65 with acute or convalescent COVID-19.

The chain uses TRBV10-3 and TRBJ1-1, with TRBD1 identical over 8 bases. The junction had 2 bases not matched to a gene; V was cut back by 5 bases and J by 0 bases. CDR1 is ENHRY, CDR2 SYGVKD, per germline. The CDR3 totals 14 residues. This CDR3 is CAISWTGMNTEAFF. For the CDR3, the DNA is TGTGCCATCAGTTGGACAGGGATGAACACTGAAGCTTTCTTT.

The V gene is TRBV6-5, the J gene TRBJ1-5; the match to TRBD1 covers 8 bases. The CDR3 is 15 amino acids. J was trimmed by 0 bases and V by 6 bases; bases with no gene match: 4. Germline V CDR1 and CDR2: MNHEY, SVGAGI. In DNA, the CDR3 is TGTGCCAGCAGAACACAGGGGGATAGCAATCAGCCCCAGCATTTT. Translation: CASRTQGDSNQPQHF.

This clone appeared once. The V and J genes are TRBV7-9 and TRBJ2-1; D is uncertain. Trimming removed 3 bases at V and 5 bases at J, with 11 bases between. This CDR3 has 14 residues. Germline lookup yields CDR1 SEHNR and CDR2 FQNEAQ (reference sequence). The CDR3: CASSLGRWDNEQFF. For the CDR3, the DNA is TGTGCCAGCAGCTTGGGCAGGTGGGACAATGAGCAGTTCTTC.

This clone was found a few times. The chain carries TRBV28 and TRBJ2-2, with D possibly being TRBD1 (5 bases). Germline lookup yields CDR1 MDHEN and CDR2 SYDVKM. The CDR3 is 15 amino acids. The V end was cut by 5 bases, the J end by 4 bases, with 14 bases between. CDR3 DNA: TGTGCCAGCAGTCTCCGACAGAGAGGCACCGGGGAGCTGTTTTTT. The encoded protein is CASSLRQRGTGELFF.

This chain connects TRBV10-3 to TRBJ1-4; D is unclear. Germline lookup yields CDR1 ENHRY and CDR2 SYGVKD. Trimming took off 2 bases at V and 10 bases at J, with 14 bases between the two ends. CDR3 size: 14 residues. CDR3 protein: CAISEAAGFGKLFF. The CDR3 nucleotides are TGTGCCATCAGTGAGGCAGCGGGGTTCGGAAAACTGTTTTTT.

This chain links TRBV11-2 with TRBJ1-1; D unresolved. Germline CDR1 reads SGHAT; CDR2 reads FQNNGV. The CDR3 has 15 residues. V was cut by 5 bases and J by 1 base, with 14 bases left in between. The CDR3, as DNA: TGTGCCAGCAGCCCGCGTAGTACAGCGAACACTGAAGCTTTCTTT. Its protein is CASSPRSTANTEAFF.

This sequence joins TRBV5-8 and TRBJ1-6; a weak D match, TRBD1 (5 bases). Germline values: CDR1 SGHTS, CDR2 YDEGEE. The germline V and J ends were trimmed by 2 bases and 5 bases, with 8 bases remaining between them. CDR3 size: 14 residues. CDR3 nucleotide sequence: TGTGCCAGCAGCTTAAGACAGAATAATTCACCCCTCCACTTT. It translates to CASSLRQNNSPLHF. The full variable domain, with the rest looked up from reference TRBV5-8 and TRBJ1-6, is EAGVTQSPTHLIKTRGQQATLRCSPISGHTSVYWYQQALGLGLQFLLWYDEGEERNRGNFPPRFSGRQFPNYSSELNVNALELEDSALYLCASSLRQNNSPLHFGNGTRLTVT.

This rearrangement joins TRBV7-9 to TRBJ1-1; 7 nucleotides match TRBD1. Trimming cost V 5 bases and J 6 bases; bases outside gene matches: 9. The germline V gene has CDR1 SEHNR and CDR2 FQNEAQ (reference sequence). The CDR3 covers 14 residues. As DNA, the CDR3 is TGTGCCAGCAGCGTCGACAGGGTCGGTGCTGAAGCTTTCTTT. This sequence encodes CASSVDRVGAEAFF. Using reference TRBV7-9 and TRBJ1-1 for the parts outside the CDR3, the full variable domain is DTGVSQNPRHKITKRGQNVTFRCDPISEHNRLYWYRQTLGQGPEFLTYFQNEAQLEKSRLLSDRFSAERPKGSFSTLEIQRTEQGDSAMYLCASSVDRVGAEAFFGQGTRLTVV.